This T cell receptor beta chain came from a study of T cells in Graves' hyperthyroidism and ophthalmopathy. Study observations and caveats: Ophthalmopathy cases were set apart from stable hyperthyroidism by a 13 V-J model.

CDR1 is SNHLY and CDR2 is FYNNEI in the germline V gene. V was shortened by 4 bases and J by 0 bases, with 12 bases between the two germline ends. The CDR3 is made up of 15 amino acids. This clonotype was detected many times. Its specificity is not known. Amplified TCR beta CDR3 regions came from RNA transcripts. Initially, a first-round RT-PCR of the TCR CDR3 employed the HTBI primer set. TCRdb passed the multiplex PCR reads through MiXCR, listing each CDR3 protein once. The repertoire consists of about 370,000 distinct CDR3 sequences, with approximately 14% occurring once and the leading ten covering roughly 19%.

Sequencing was done on a sample of blood. The gene calls are TRBV2 and TRBJ1-1; D gene uncertain. This clonotype was sampled from a woman aged 55-70 years with Graves' ophthalmopathy. This chain's CDR3 is CASSGGEAMNTEAFF. The CDR3 bases are TGTGCCAGCAGTGGGGGAGAGGCCATGAACACTGAAGCTTTCTTT. Full variable domain (remainder filled in from reference TRBV2 and TRBJ1-1): EPEVTQTPSHQVTQMGQEVILRCVPISNHLYFYWYRQILGQKVEFLVSFYNNEISEKSEIFDDQFSVERPDGSNFTLKIRSTKLEDSAMYFCASSGGEAMNTEAFFGQGTRLTVV.